Given below is one T cell receptor (beta chain) in context. This sample was included in a study of T-cell reconstitution after alpha-beta-depleted transplantation in children. Using unique molecular identifiers, the investigators prepared the TCRbeta library. TCRdb used MiXCR to reprocess the PCR reads, holding one entry per CDR3 protein. The repertoire consists of about 500,000 distinct CDR3 sequences, with approximately 29% occurring once and the leading ten covering roughly 2.5%. The germline V gene encodes CDR1 SEHNR and CDR2 FQNEAQ (reference sequence). Trimming at V came to 8 bases and at J to 0 bases, leaving 3 bases not matched to a gene. This CDR3 contains 14 residues.

The source of this sequence is a human donor who donated a stem cell graft to a child with aplastic anemia. The V and J genes are TRBV7-9 and TRBJ2-1; 8 nucleotides match TRBD2. The sample here was PBMCs from the stem cell graft donor, taken from the stem cell graft. CDR3 loop: CASPGTSSYNEQFF. The CDR3 DNA follows: TGTGCCAGCCCCGGGACTAGCTCCTACAATGAGCAGTTCTTC.